Listed here are 31 T cell receptor beta chains from one sample, sequenced in a study of CD8 T cells in ankylosing spondylitis. Study results and caveats: Apparently characteristic of ankylosing spondylitis blood was a TCR beta motif (eight highly homologous variants).

TCRdb re-called the 5' RACE reads with MiXCR, one entry per CDR3 protein. The sample records 700,000 to 850,000 distinct CDR3 sequences, 12% being singletons. For these receptors, no antigen is known. Sequencing was performed on blood, either unsorted or a sorted T cell fraction (not recorded which). The receptors come from a male donor with ankylosing spondylitis.

The chain is built from TRBV20-1 and TRBJ2-1; D not certain. Germline V lookup: CDR1 DFQATT, CDR2 SNEGSKA (reference sequence). With 1 base removed from V and 8 bases from J, the gap between germline ends came to 12 bases. This CDR3 comprises 13 residues. This CDR3 reads CSARVPGRDEQFF. For the CDR3, the DNA is TGCAGTGCTAGAGTTCCTGGCCGCGATGAGCAGTTCTTC.

This clonotype was seen only a few times. The rearrangement uses TRBV20-1 and TRBJ1-1; D call uncertain. Germline V lookup: CDR1 DFQATT, CDR2 SNEGSKA (reference sequence). Trimming pared 5 bases from V and 11 bases from J, leaving 15 bases between. The CDR3 sequence is 11 residues long. CDR3 sequence reads: CSAERTRTAFF. For the CDR3, the DNA is TGCAGTGCTGAAAGGACCCGAACGGCTTTCTTT.

This chain connects TRBV5-1 to TRBJ2-5, with a weak D call TRBD2 (7 bases). The V gene's germline CDR1 is SGHRS and CDR2 YFSETQ. Trimming stripped 5 bases from V and 5 bases from J, with 13 bases between. The CDR3 sequence is 13 residues long. This CDR3 reads CASRRGPRETQYF. CDR3 nucleotides: TGCGCCAGCAGGCGGGGGCCGAGGGAGACCCAGTACTTC.

The genes are TRBV6-2 or TRBV6-3 and TRBJ2-3; 10 bases match TRBD2. J gave up 5 bases and V 8 bases, and 4 bases lay outside the gene matches. Germline CDR1 MNHEY, CDR2 SVGEGT. The CDR3 runs to 13 residues. The CDR3 nucleotides are TGTGCCAGCGAGCGGGGGGGTCAAGATACGCAGTATTTT. Translating it yields CASERGGQDTQYF.

This clonotype occurred a few times. V is TRBV20-1 and J is TRBJ1-5, with no clear D. Trimming cost V 7 bases and J 0 bases, with 10 bases left between them. The CDR3 consists of 13 residues. Looked up from germline, CDR1 is DFQATT and CDR2 is SNEGSKA (reference sequence). DNA for the CDR3: TGCAGTGGGTTGGGGAGTAGCAATCAGCCCCAGCATTTT. Translated, it gives CSGLGSSNQPQHF.

The chain is built from TRBV7-2 and TRBJ2-3, with 7 bases identical to TRBD2. CDR1 is SGHTA and CDR2 is FQGNSA in the germline V gene. The trim removed 5 bases at V and 4 bases at J, leaving 12 bases unmatched. CDR3 length: 16 residues. This CDR3 is CASSLRGRAGADTQYF. The CDR3 DNA reads TGTGCCAGCAGCCTTCGGGGGAGGGCCGGGGCAGATACGCAGTATTTT.

The chain recombines TRBV7-2 with TRBJ1-3; D is unresolved. V lost 5 bases to trimming and J lost 5 bases, with 4 bases between them. The CDR3 is made up of 11 amino acids. Germline V gives CDR1 SGHTA, CDR2 FQGNSA. CDR3 residues: CASSTRNTIYF. The CDR3 DNA sequence: TGTGCCAGCAGCACCAGAAACACCATATATTTT.

This clonotype was seen at least ten times. This chain connects TRBV29-1 to TRBJ2-7; 8 bases line up with TRBD1. Trimming took 5 bases from V and 3 from J; bases not matched to a gene: 6. This CDR3 is 13 amino acids long. Germline values: CDR1 SQVTM, CDR2 ANQGSEA. The CDR3, as DNA: TGCAGCGTTCTGGGGACAGGCGACTACGAGCAGTACTTC. Its protein product is CSVLGTGDYEQYF.

This clonotype was counted between two and nine times. The chain recombines TRBV5-4 with TRBJ2-7; D assignment may be TRBD1 or TRBD2 (5 bases each). Germline V gene sequence: CDR1 SGHNT, CDR2 YYREEE (reference sequence). This CDR3 is built from 14 residues. The ends were cut back, 1 base at V and 3 bases at J, with 11 bases in the middle. The CDR3 here is CASSLFQGDYEQYF. The CDR3 region has the DNA TGTGCCAGCAGCTTGTTCCAGGGAGACTACGAGCAGTACTTC.

The table lists this clonotype with a few counts. J is TRBJ2-1 and V is TRBV6-1; 12 nucleotides align to TRBD2. The J segment lost 8 bases and the V segment lost 5 bases, leaving 16 bases of the junction unmatched. CDR3 length: 18 amino acids. Per germline, CDR1 MNHNS and CDR2 SASEGT. CDR3 loop: CASSTRLAGGPWFYEQFF. The CDR3 DNA follows: TGTGCCAGCAGTACCCGGCTAGCGGGGGGGCCGTGGTTCTATGAGCAGTTCTTC.

A few counts support this clonotype. The chain couples TRBV20-1 to TRBJ1-5; a weak D match, TRBD1 (5 bases). Germline CDR1 reads DFQATT; CDR2 reads SNEGSKA (reference sequence). This CDR3 region has 13 residues. Trimming left V 4 bases short and J 1 base short, with 8 bases between. The CDR3 loop reads CSAKRDSNQPQHF. In nucleotides, the CDR3 is TGCAGTGCTAAACGGGACAGCAATCAGCCCCAGCATTTT.

This clonotype has just a few counts. This chain joins TRBV6-1 and TRBJ1-6; 9 nucleotides align to TRBD1. Germline V gene sequence: CDR1 MNHNS, CDR2 SASEGT. After removal of 6 bases from V and 8 bases from J, the junction contained 8 bases not matched to a gene. The CDR3 consists of 15 residues. The CDR3 region is CASSRDRAMHSPLHF. The DNA of the CDR3 is TGTGCCAGCAGCCGGGACAGGGCCATGCATTCACCCCTCCACTTT.

This clonotype was observed a single time. This may stem from a read error, because a much larger clone lies one nucleotide away. The chain carries TRBV7-3 and TRBJ2-3; 7 bases align to TRBD1. The V and J ends lost 5 bases and 2 bases, in that order; junction bases with no gene match: 7. The CDR3 is 15 residues long. Germline V gives CDR1 SGHTA, CDR2 FQGTGA. This CDR3 reads CASSQGTDDTDTQYF. The CDR3, as DNA: TGTGCCAGCAGCCAAGGGACAGACGACACAGATACGCAGTATTTT.

This clonotype was seen more than once but under ten times. The rearrangement uses TRBV5-1 and TRBJ2-1; 7 nucleotides line up with TRBD1. The germline gives CDR1 SGHRS, CDR2 YFSETQ. The CDR3 has 17 amino acids. With 4 bases clipped from V and 3 bases from J, the junction kept 13 bases outside the gene matches. CDR3 nucleotide sequence: TGCGCCAGCAGCCCGTTACAGGGGATCGTCAACTACAATGAGCAGTTCTTC. Translation gives CASSPLQGIVNYNEQFF.

This sequence joins TRBV6-1 and TRBJ1-1, with 7 bases fitting TRBD1. The germline gives CDR1 MNHNS, CDR2 SASEGT. The V and J ends lost 6 bases and 5 bases, in that order; junction bases with no gene match: 6. The CDR3 is 13 amino acids. In nucleotides, the CDR3 is TGTGCCAGCAGCCAGGGGGTATTGACTGAAGCTTTCTTT. It specifies CASSQGVLTEAFF.

This sequence joins TRBV4-3 and TRBJ2-2; D remains unclear. V was shortened by 8 bases and J by 2 bases, with 12 bases between the two germline ends. The CDR3 loop spans 14 amino acids. Germline-derived CDR1 and CDR2 are LGHNA and YSLEER. CDR3 loop: CASRRTPNTGELFF. CDR3 bases: TGCGCCAGCCGAAGGACGCCTAACACCGGGGAGCTGTTTTTT.

In this sample, this clonotype turned up many times. The genes are TRBV5-1 and TRBJ2-5, with D perhaps TRBD2 (6 bases). Trimming cost V 3 bases and J 3 bases, with 12 bases left between them. Germline V gene lookup returns CDR1 SGHRS and CDR2 YFSETQ. This CDR3 region has 14 residues. CDR3 loop: CASSYGLAEETQYF. The CDR3 DNA reads as TGCGCCAGCAGCTACGGATTAGCGGAAGAGACCCAGTACTTC.

In its sample, this clonotype was seen a few times. The rearrangement joins TRBV3-1 to TRBJ2-1, with D possibly being TRBD1 or TRBD2 (6 bases each). With 1 base removed from V and 8 bases from J, the gap between germline ends came to 12 bases. Germline values: CDR1 LGHDT, CDR2 YNNKEL (reference sequence). The CDR3 loop spans 14 amino acids. Here the CDR3 reads CASSQASGGHEQFF. CDR3 coding DNA: TGTGCCAGCAGCCAAGCGTCCGGGGGCCATGAGCAGTTCTTC.

This clonotype appeared many times. In DNA, the CDR3 is TGTGCCAGCACCTTCACTCCCCACTATGGCTACACCTTC. Its translation is CASTFTPHYGYTF. The rearrangement uses TRBV12-3 or TRBV12-4 and TRBJ1-2, with D hard to call. The CDR3 runs 13 residues. V was cut by 7 bases and J by 3 bases, with 12 bases left in between.

This clonotype came up many times. The V call is TRBV12-3 or TRBV12-4, the J call TRBJ1-1; D not resolved. Between the trimmed V and J ends, which lost 5 bases and 2 bases, there was a span of 0 bases. The length of the CDR3 is 10 residues. CDR3 region: CASSNTEAFF. In DNA, the CDR3 is TGTGCCAGCAGTAACACTGAAGCTTTCTTT.

The chain couples TRBV5-5 to TRBJ2-7, with D perhaps TRBD1 or TRBD2 (5 bases each). The V gene's germline CDR1 is SGHKS and CDR2 YYEKEE (reference sequence). Trimming removed 4 bases at V and 2 bases at J, with 16 bases between. The CDR3 length is 15 residues. The CDR3: CASSEPGTRAYEQYF. DNA of the CDR3: TGTGCCAGCAGCGAACCCGGGACCCGGGCCTACGAGCAGTACTTC.

This clonotype occurred many times. V and J are TRBV12-3 or TRBV12-4 and TRBJ1-4, with no clear D. The CDR3 is 15 amino acids. V gave up 1 base and J gave up 4 bases, with 10 bases separating them. The CDR3 here is CASSLDMRVNEKLFF. In DNA, the CDR3 is TGTGCCAGCAGTTTAGACATGAGGGTTAATGAAAAACTGTTTTTT.

This rearrangement joins TRBV18 to TRBJ1-2; D ambiguous. Germline loops: CDR1 KGHSH, CDR2 LQKENI. The CDR3 runs 15 residues. With 3 bases removed from V and 3 bases from J, the gap between germline ends came to 14 bases. In DNA, the CDR3 is TGTGCCAGCTCACCCGGGATCATTCAAGACTATGGCTACACCTTC. This gives the protein CASSPGIIQDYGYTF.

At least ten counts were recorded for this clonotype. This chain uses TRBV7-9 with TRBJ2-2; maybe TRBD2 (5 bases). V was clipped by 6 bases and J by 4 bases, with 21 bases between them. CDR3 length: 17 residues. The germline V gene has CDR1 SEHNR and CDR2 FQNEAQ (reference sequence). The CDR3 DNA reads TGTGCCAGCAGTCTCGGCCTGGGCCCACGGGGCACCGGGGAGCTGTTTTTT. Amino acid sequence: CASSLGLGPRGTGELFF. The variable domain in full, completed from reference TRBV7-9 and TRBJ2-2, reads DTGVSQNPRHKITKRGQNVTFRCDPISEHNRLYWYRQTLGQGPEFLTYFQNEAQLEKSRLLSDRFSAERPKGSFSTLEIQRTEQGDSAMYLCASSLGLGPRGTGELFFGEGSRLTVL.

V gene TRBV5-1 combines with J gene TRBJ2-7; possibly TRBD1 for D (5 bases). This CDR3 is 14 amino acids long. Trimming removed 4 bases from V and 5 bases from J, with 16 bases in between. The germline V gene encodes CDR1 SGHRS and CDR2 YFSETQ. The CDR3, as DNA: TGCGCCAGCAGCCCAACAGGATCTCCCAACGAGCAGTACTTC. It yields the protein CASSPTGSPNEQYF. Looking up the rest from reference TRBV5-1 and TRBJ2-7 gives the full variable domain: KAGVTQTPRYLIKTRGQQVTLSCSPISGHRSVSWYQQTPGQGLQFLFEYFSETQRNKGNFPGRFSGRQFSNSRSEMNVSTLELGDSALYLCASSPTGSPNEQYFGPGTRLTVT.

The sample holds a few counts of this clonotype. The chain joins TRBV20-1 to TRBJ2-5, with D tentatively TRBD1 (6 bases). This CDR3 has 14 amino acids. Germline V gene lookup returns CDR1 DFQATT and CDR2 SNEGSKA (reference sequence). The CDR3 loop reads CSITKGVPQETQYF. In nucleotides, the CDR3 is TGCAGCATTACGAAGGGGGTCCCGCAAGAGACCCAGTACTTC.

This chain joins TRBV18 and TRBJ2-1, with 7 positions matching TRBD1. The CDR3 totals 11 residues. The ends lost 6 bases at V and 16 bases at J; junction bases unmatched: 9. Germline lookup yields CDR1 KGHSH and CDR2 LQKENI. CDR3 sequence: CASSRDSSVFF. DNA of the CDR3: TGTGCCAGCTCCCGGGACAGCTCCGTCTTCTTC.

The V gene is TRBV7-8, the J gene TRBJ2-7; 8 bases line up with TRBD1. The V gene's germline CDR1 is SGHVS and CDR2 FQNEAQ. This CDR3 comprises 16 residues. With V trimmed by 2 bases and J by 0 bases, 6 bases remained unmatched. The CDR3: CASSLRQGPLSYEQYF. CDR3 bases: TGTGCCAGCAGCTTAAGACAGGGGCCCCTCTCCTACGAGCAGTACTTC.

V and J are TRBV20-1 and TRBJ2-5; 11 bases are a match to TRBD2. J lost 5 bases, V lost 5 bases, and 7 bases had no gene match. CDR1 and CDR2 (germline): DFQATT, SNEGSKA (reference sequence). This CDR3 region has 14 residues. The CDR3 is CSAAPSGRWETQYF. CDR3 in DNA: TGCAGTGCTGCACCTAGCGGGAGGTGGGAGACCCAGTACTTC.

This chain uses TRBV7-9 with TRBJ1-5; D might be TRBD1 (6 bases). V was pared by 1 base and J by 7 bases, with 11 bases between. This CDR3 contains 14 residues. Looked up from germline, CDR1 is SEHNR and CDR2 is FQNEAQ (reference sequence). CDR3 coding DNA: TGTGCCAGCAGCTTAGATGGGGGCCCCCAGCCCCAGCATTTT. It encodes CASSLDGGPQPQHF. The variable domain in full, completed from reference TRBV7-9 and TRBJ1-5, reads DTGVSQNPRHKITKRGQNVTFRCDPISEHNRLYWYRQTLGQGPEFLTYFQNEAQLEKSRLLSDRFSAERPKGSFSTLEIQRTEQGDSAMYLCASSLDGGPQPQHFGDGTRLSIL.

This clonotype was picked up many times. The chain couples TRBV12-3 or TRBV12-4 to TRBJ1-5; TRBD1 aligns across 8 bases. The junction had 3 bases not matched to a gene; V was cut back by 7 bases and J by 4 bases. The CDR3 has 13 amino acids. The CDR3 coding sequence is TGTGCCAGCACTGGACAGGGAAATCAGCCCCAGCATTTT. The encoded protein is CASTGQGNQPQHF.